One and the same sample provided the 18 T cell receptor beta chains below, sequenced in a study of regulatory T cells in long-lasting Graves disease. The authors built TCR beta libraries using iRepertoire HTBI primers and Arm-PCR of CDR3 regions. TCRdb fed the multiplex PCR reads into MiXCR, producing one record per CDR3 protein. The table includes around 430,000 distinct CDR3 sequences, roughly 22% detected once. Time point noted: persistent/refractory GD, antithyroid drugs over 5 years with positive TRAb. RNA from PBMCs was the source of the TCR library. The sample was peripheral blood mononuclear cells (PBMCs), taken when the disease was refractory, from a patient treated with antithyroid drugs. Receptors originate from a female donor with Graves disease.

This clonotype has ten or more counts. The rearrangement joins TRBV2 to TRBJ2-5, with D possibly matching TRBD2 (6 bases). Germline CDR1 SNHLY, CDR2 FYNNEI. Deletions cut 6 bases from V and 2 bases from J, with 10 bases between. The length of the CDR3 is 13 residues. The CDR3 sequence: CASRPGLQETQYF. For the CDR3, the DNA is TGTGCCAGCAGGCCGGGACTGCAAGAGACCCAGTACTTC.

Note on this clonotype: A read error may be the cause here, since a much bigger clone is one base away. The chain joins TRBV9 to TRBJ2-5; TRBD1 agrees at 8 bases. Germline V CDR1 and CDR2: SGDLS, YYNGEE. The CDR3 runs to 14 residues. CDR3 protein: CASSATGVAETRYF. The CDR3 nucleotides are TGTGCCAGCAGCGCGACAGGGGTGGCAGAGACCCGGTACTTC.

Many counts were recorded for this clonotype. V gene TRBV11-2 combines with J gene TRBJ2-2; 7 bases align to TRBD1. Germline CDR1 SGHAT, CDR2 FQNNGV. V trimming: 5 bases; J trimming: 3 bases; junction bases outside the gene matches: 6. This CDR3 has 15 residues. For the CDR3, the DNA is TGTGCCAGCAGCCCGGGGACAGCACACACCGGGGAGCTGTTTTTT. This sequence encodes CASSPGTAHTGELFF.

The sample holds many counts of this clonotype. V and J are TRBV12-3 or TRBV12-4 and TRBJ1-6; D is perhaps TRBD1 (6 bases). This CDR3 is built from 14 residues. Trimming shortened V by 1 base and J by 7 bases, and 8 bases separated the two germline ends. The DNA of the CDR3 is TGTGCCAGCAGTTTAGAGGGGGGGAATTCACCCCTCCACTTT. Translation: CASSLEGGNSPLHF.

This clonotype has at least ten counts. J is TRBJ1-5 and V is TRBV20-1; D unclear. CDR3 length: 12 amino acids. V gave up 0 bases and J gave up 7 bases, with 7 bases separating them. The germline gives CDR1 DFQATT, CDR2 SNEGSKA (reference sequence). CDR3 sequence: CSARDYGQPQHF. The CDR3, as DNA: TGCAGTGCTAGAGATTATGGGCAGCCCCAGCATTTT.

A remark on this clonotype: A much larger clone differs from this one at a single base, so this may be a read error. V is TRBV28 and J is TRBJ2-5; TRBD2 matches at 8 bases. The germline CDR1 and CDR2 sequences are MDHEN and SYDVKM. This CDR3 contains 16 residues. V shed 8 bases, J shed 2 bases, and the junction held 13 bases outside the gene matches. As DNA, the CDR3 is TGTGCCAGCGGCACGCTGGTTCCGGGAGGGCAAGAGACCCAGTACTTC. Translation: CASGTLVPGGQETQYF. The complete variable domain, with remaining parts taken from reference TRBV28 and TRBJ2-5, reads DVKVTQSSRYLVKRTGEKVFLECVQDMDHENMFWYRQDPGLGLRLIYFSYDVKMKEKGDIPEGYSVSREKKERFSLILESASTNQTSMYLCASGTLVPGGQETQYFGPGTRLLVL.

This clonotype came up many times. The genes are TRBV11-2 and TRBJ2-7; D unclear. Deletions cut 4 bases from V and 4 bases from J, with 5 bases between. The CDR3 runs to 11 residues. Germline V gene sequence: CDR1 SGHAT, CDR2 FQNNGV. This chain's CDR3 is CASSSQYEQYF. The CDR3 nucleotides are TGTGCCAGCAGCTCCCAATACGAGCAGTACTTC.

This clonotype appeared many times. The chain carries TRBV6-5 and TRBJ1-2; 8 bases line up with TRBD1. The CDR3 spans 15 residues. Losses at the gene ends were 10 bases for V and 4 bases for J; bases not matched to a gene: 14. Germline V gene lookup returns CDR1 MNHEY and CDR2 SVGAGI. CDR3 DNA: TGTGCCACCTCGACAGGGGACCGCCCTAGCTATGGCTACACCTTC. Translated, it gives CATSTGDRPSYGYTF.

The V gene is TRBV2, the J gene TRBJ2-1; 11 nucleotides agree with TRBD2. With V trimmed by 10 bases and J by 4 bases, 15 bases remained unmatched. The CDR3 contains 17 residues. Germline V lookup: CDR1 SNHLY, CDR2 FYNNEI. The CDR3 coding sequence is TGTGCCATCAGCCTTACGACCGGGACTAGCGGATACAATGAGCAGTTCTTC. Amino acids: CAISLTTGTSGYNEQFF.

This clonotype was seen ten or more times. The chain carries TRBV28 and TRBJ1-5, with a possible D match to TRBD1 (6 bases). Germline V CDR1 and CDR2: MDHEN, SYDVKM. CDR3 length: 20 residues. V was clipped by 7 bases and J by 2 bases, with 30 bases between them. CDR3 in DNA: TGTGCCAGCAATCGTAAAAGAGGGGTTTGGAAGGGGGGGGGCAATCAGCCCCAGCATTTT. Residues: CASNRKRGVWKGGGNQPQHF.

About this clonotype: A much larger clone lies a single base off, so this may be a read error. The CDR3 bases are TGTGCCAGCAGTTGGCTAGCGGGTTCCCTTAGGGAGCAGCACTTC. Translation: CASSWLAGSLREQHF. This chain joins TRBV28 and TRBJ2-7; TRBD2 aligns across 8 bases. Per germline, CDR1 MDHEN and CDR2 SYDVKM. The CDR3 totals 15 residues.

This clonotype appeared many times. The chain links TRBV29-1 to TRBJ1-1, with D unclear. V lost 6 bases, J lost 4 bases, and 12 bases lay in between. This CDR3 has 12 amino acids. CDR1 is SQVTM and CDR2 is ANQGSEA in the germline V gene. The CDR3 region is CSVTSGSTEAFF. Written as DNA, the CDR3 is TGCAGCGTAACCTCGGGGTCCACTGAAGCTTTCTTT.

This clonotype was found many times. The chain employs TRBV2 and TRBJ2-7; D is perhaps TRBD1 (5 bases). V lost 8 bases, J lost 2 bases, and 10 bases lay in between. Germline V gives CDR1 SNHLY, CDR2 FYNNEI. The CDR3 consists of 12 residues. The CDR3 DNA is TGTGCCAGCGGGGCCATGGCCTACGAGCAGTACTTC. Its translation is CASGAMAYEQYF.

In its sample, this clonotype was seen a few times. One end of the junction fails to match germline, which may point to a read error. J is TRBJ2-3 and V is TRBV29-1; 9 nucleotides line up with TRBD1. Germline loops: CDR1 SQVTM, CDR2 ANQGSEA. The CDR3 runs 14 residues. CDR3 in DNA: TGCAGCGTGGAAGACGGACAGGGGAGAGATACGCAGTATTTT. This encodes CSVEDGQGRDTQYF.

This clonotype was observed many times. CDR3 in amino acids: CASSGLAGGGETQYF. The CDR3, as DNA: TGTGCCAGCAGTGGTTTAGCGGGAGGCGGGGAGACCCAGTACTTC. The chain joins TRBV6-2 or TRBV6-3 to TRBJ2-5, with 10 bases aligning to TRBD2. This CDR3 region has 15 residues. Germline CDR1 reads MNHEY; CDR2 reads SVGEGT. V lost 5 bases, J lost 5 bases, and 8 bases stayed unmatched.

This clonotype was seen at least ten times. The V call is TRBV20-1, the J call TRBJ2-5, with 10 bases lining up with TRBD2. The CDR3 extends over 14 amino acids. The junction had 8 bases not matched to a gene; V was cut back by 5 bases and J by 5 bases. The germline V gene has CDR1 DFQATT and CDR2 SNEGSKA (reference sequence). CDR3 in DNA: TGCAGTGCTGATGGACTAGCGGAGGGGGAGACCCAGTACTTC. This sequence encodes CSADGLAEGETQYF.

This clonotype was seen only a few times. The chain combines TRBV27 with TRBJ2-7; no definite D call. This CDR3 region has 15 residues. CDR1 is MNHEY and CDR2 is SMNVEV in the germline V gene (reference sequence). Deletions cut 4 bases from V and 4 bases from J, with 17 bases between. The CDR3 reads CASSSSSLSKYEQYF. The CDR3 region has the DNA TGTGCCAGCAGTTCCTCCAGCCTCAGCAAGTACGAGCAGTACTTC.

This clonotype was seen at least ten times. The chain combines TRBV28 with TRBJ2-7; the match to TRBD1 covers 11 bases. J gave up 4 bases and V 4 bases, and 9 bases lay outside the gene matches. This CDR3 spans 16 amino acids. CDR1 is MDHEN, CDR2 SYDVKM, per germline. The CDR3 sequence: CASSSGRWDRGYEQYF. As DNA, the CDR3 is TGTGCCAGCAGTTCTGGCCGATGGGACAGGGGGTACGAGCAGTACTTC. The full variable domain, rest sourced from reference TRBV28 and TRBJ2-7, is DVKVTQSSRYLVKRTGEKVFLECVQDMDHENMFWYRQDPGLGLRLIYFSYDVKMKEKGDIPEGYSVSREKKERFSLILESASTNQTSMYLCASSSGRWDRGYEQYFGPGTRLTVT.